Described below is a single TCR beta chain sequence and its context. This sample is part of a study of blood T cell repertoires in COVID-19. Study-wide context: COVID-19 samples, acute and convalescent, were from the United States, Italy and Spain.

V dropped 0 bases and J dropped 7 bases, with 27 bases sitting between them. The germline gives CDR1 LNHDA, CDR2 SQIVND (reference sequence). The CDR3 runs to 19 residues. Residents of approximately 25 US areas, aged 18 to 89 years, made up the participants. Clinical history reported by participants formed the basis on which cohorts were assigned. Profiling relied on immunoSEQ multiplex PCR, and the TCRdb table lists in-frame clones only, not all of them. The sample lists 130,000 to 150,000 clones; approximately 81% were seen once. Sequencing used PBMCs or T cells enriched from blood (not recorded which). The receptor was derived from a man aged 35 to 55 with acute COVID-19. The chain carries TRBV19 and TRBJ2-5, with a possible D match to TRBD2 (5 bases). CDR3 protein: CASSIEVVGSLIFEGTQYF. CDR3 DNA: TGTGCCAGTAGTATAGAAGTCGTAGGATCGCTAATCTTCGAGGGGACCCAGTACTTC.